This entry lists 10 T cell receptor beta chains sequenced from one sample in a study of cytomegalovirus exposure and HLA in healthy donors. It was with 60 Vbeta and 13 Jbeta primers that the PCR ran. Data came from immunoSEQ multiplex PCR; TCRdb stores just in-frame clones and leaves some out. The table lists about 70,000 clones, 70% to 85% of them singletons. Input material: PBMCs. Every receptor here comes from a human donor in good health.

This chain joins TRBV5-6 and TRBJ1-2; 9 bases match TRBD1. Germline V lookup: CDR1 SGHDT, CDR2 YYEEEE. The CDR3 totals 14 residues. After removal of 4 bases from V and 4 bases from J, the junction contained 5 bases not matched to a gene. CDR3 in amino acids: CASSPGTGTYGYTF. CDR3 nucleotides: TGTGCCAGCAGCCCCGGGACAGGGACCTATGGCTACACCTTC.

The chain carries TRBV27 and TRBJ2-1, with D possibly matching TRBD1 (6 bases). The germline V and J ends were trimmed by 6 bases and 9 bases, with 21 bases remaining between them. Germline CDR1 reads MNHEY; CDR2 reads SMNVEV (reference sequence). This CDR3 has 15 residues. Here the CDR3 reads CASRTRLQGDGEQFF. The CDR3, as DNA: TGTGCCAGCAGAACTCGGCTACAGGGTGATGGTGAGCAGTTCTTC.

This clone was picked up one time. This sequence joins TRBV5-1 and TRBJ2-5, with a possible D match to TRBD2 (6 bases). V lost 4 bases to trimming and J lost 5 bases, with 12 bases between them. Germline CDR1 is SGHRS and CDR2 is YFSETQ. This CDR3 contains 13 residues. Here the CDR3 reads CASSPYGGETQYF. The CDR3 nucleotides read TGCGCCAGCAGCCCGTATGGGGGGGAGACCCAGTACTTC.

The rearrangement uses TRBV19 and TRBJ1-2; 7 bases are a match to TRBD1. The trim removed 3 bases at V and 5 bases at J, leaving 9 bases unmatched. Per the germline V gene, CDR1 is LNHDA and CDR2 is SQIVND (reference sequence). This CDR3 spans 15 amino acids. CDR3 protein: CASSMASDRVYGYTF. In DNA, the CDR3 is TGTGCCAGTAGTATGGCTTCCGACAGGGTGTATGGCTACACCTTC.

The chain recombines TRBV5-4 with TRBJ2-7; tentative D call: TRBD2 (5 bases). V dropped 1 base and J dropped 4 bases, with 6 bases sitting between them. The CDR3 is made up of 12 amino acids. Germline-derived CDR1 and CDR2 are SGHNT and YYREEE (reference sequence). CDR3 loop: CASSLSGYEQYF. The CDR3 coding sequence is TGTGCCAGCAGCTTGAGCGGTTACGAGCAGTACTTC.

The chain links TRBV11-2 to TRBJ2-2; TRBD2 agrees at 7 bases. Germline assignment: CDR1 SGHAT and CDR2 FQNNGV. With 10 bases clipped from V and 2 bases from J, the junction kept 7 bases outside the gene matches. This CDR3 is built from 14 residues. CDR3: CATTASGNTGELFF. The CDR3 region has the DNA TGTGCCACCACCGCTAGCGGTAACACCGGGGAGCTGTTTTTT.

The J gene is TRBJ1-1, the V gene TRBV27; D gene ambiguous. The CDR3 length is 15 residues. Germline loops: CDR1 MNHEY, CDR2 SMNVEV (reference sequence). The V and J ends lost 1 base and 6 bases respectively, with 15 bases between them. The CDR3 region is CASSLLVPEGPEAFF. The CDR3 nucleotides are TGTGCCAGCAGTTTATTGGTCCCGGAGGGCCCTGAAGCTTTCTTT.

For the CDR3, the DNA is TGTGCCGGAGTCACCCGGCTAGCGGGAGGAGAGACCCAGTACTTC. Translation gives CAGVTRLAGGETQYF. This chain links TRBV30 with TRBJ2-5; 11 nucleotides agree with TRBD2. The germline CDR1 and CDR2 sequences are GTSNPN and SVGIG (reference sequence). The trim removed 8 bases at V and 4 bases at J, leaving 12 bases unmatched. CDR3 size: 15 residues.

The chain uses TRBV6-5 and TRBJ2-1; D gene uncertain. From germline, CDR1 is MNHEY and CDR2 SVGAGI. V shed 0 bases and J shed 6 bases, with 6 bases lying between them. This CDR3 has 13 amino acids. The CDR3 DNA reads as TGTGCCAGCAGTTACTCGTCATCCAATGAGCAGTTCTTC. This gives the protein CASSYSSSNEQFF.

The chain carries TRBV7-9 and TRBJ1-2; the match to TRBD1 covers 7 bases. Trimming at V came to 3 bases and at J to 1 base, leaving 8 bases not matched to a gene. CDR1 and CDR2 (germline): SEHNR, FQNEAQ (reference sequence). The CDR3 covers 16 residues. The CDR3 DNA sequence: TGTGCCAGCAGCTTGTTACCGAGACAGGGTAACTATGGCTACACCTTC. Amino acid sequence: CASSLLPRQGNYGYTF.